This note documents a single T cell receptor (beta chain) sequence. The data originate from a study of blood T cell repertoires in COVID-19. Per the original data handling: How many nucleated cells were present was estimated from reference gene primer amplification. Produced via immunoSEQ multiplex PCR; TCRdb's table is partial and in-frame only. The DNA was the basis for D and trimming; V, J and clone size are from that table. The sample yields about 110,000 clones, 60% to 80% seen once. Sequencing used peripheral blood. This receptor was identified in a human donor with acute or convalescent COVID-19. The donor label of this sample is uncertain.

DNA for the CDR3: TGCGCCAGCAGCCAAGGCCAGGGACAGGGACGCGAAAAACTGTTTTTT. Translating gives CASSQGQGQGREKLFF. V usage is TRBV4-1 and J usage is TRBJ1-4; 9 bases map to TRBD1. After removal of 1 base from V and 8 bases from J, the junction contained 8 bases not matched to a gene. In germline, CDR1 is MGHRA, CDR2 YSYEKL. CDR3 length: 16 amino acids.